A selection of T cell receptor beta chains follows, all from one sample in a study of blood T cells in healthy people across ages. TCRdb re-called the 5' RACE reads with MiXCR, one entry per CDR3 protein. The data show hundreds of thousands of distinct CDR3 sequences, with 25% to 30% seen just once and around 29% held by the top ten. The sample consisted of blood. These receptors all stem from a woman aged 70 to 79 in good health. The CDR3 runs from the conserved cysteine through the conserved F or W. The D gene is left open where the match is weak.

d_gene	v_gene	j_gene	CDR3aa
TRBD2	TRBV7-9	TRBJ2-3	CASSLARLAGGDTDTQYF
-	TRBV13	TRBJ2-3	CASSLTGRTDTQYF
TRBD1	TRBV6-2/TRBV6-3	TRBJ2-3	CASNLGRGQGTDTQYF
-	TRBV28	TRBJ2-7	CASSFGVSSNYEQYF
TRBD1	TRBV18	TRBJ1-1	CASSPMDRGMNTEAFF
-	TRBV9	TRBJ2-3	CASSALGEADTQYF
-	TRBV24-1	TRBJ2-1	CATSDFNGVGDEQFF
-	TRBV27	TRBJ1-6	CASRPGLRDSPLHF
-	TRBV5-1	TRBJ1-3	CASSARQATGNTIYF
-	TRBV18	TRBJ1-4	CASSRPEDTKNEKLFF
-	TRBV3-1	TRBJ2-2	CASSQDLDKGAGELFF
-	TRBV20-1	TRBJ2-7	CSAEQGHEQYF